A selection of T cell receptor beta chains follows, all from one sample in a study of blood T cell repertoires in COVID-19. Repertoires were generated with immunoSEQ multiplex PCR, while TCRdb's copy carries only in-frame clones and drops some. The table lists 250,000 to 350,000 clones, around 89% of them singletons. The sequenced sample was peripheral blood. Every receptor here comes from a woman between 45 and 65 years old with COVID-19, enrolled during active disease. Both conserved end residues are part of each CDR3. The order of the fields is V gene, clone size, D gene, J gene, CDR3 protein, CDR3 DNA. A D gene is named only where the DNA matches it firmly. Size values are once, few and many counts, or a class for expanded clones, and some rows have none.

v_gene: TRBV7-2
abundance: NA
d_gene: NA
j_gene: TRBJ2-5
CDR3aa: CASSWAGPTQETQYF
CDR3nt: TGTGCCAGCAGCTGGGCGGGACCAACCCAAGAGACCCAGTACTTC

v_gene: TRBV14
abundance: NA
d_gene: TRBD2
j_gene: TRBJ2-1
CDR3aa: CASSQGSGTSLTYNEQFF
CDR3nt: TGTGCCAGCAGCCAGGGCTCCGGGACTAGCTTAACCTACAATGAGCAGTTCTTC

v_gene: TRBV3-1/TRBV3-2
abundance: NA
d_gene: TRBD1
j_gene: TRBJ1-3
CDR3aa: CASSRGQVGIYF
CDR3nt: TGTGCCAGCAGCCGCGGACAGGTGGGCATATATTTT

v_gene: TRBV5-1
abundance: NA
d_gene: TRBD1
j_gene: TRBJ2-2
CDR3aa: CASRLGTDFPGELFF
CDR3nt: TGCGCCAGCAGACTGGGGACAGACTTTCCCGGGGAGCTGTTTTTT

v_gene: TRBV28
abundance: NA
d_gene: TRBD1
j_gene: TRBJ2-7
CDR3aa: CASSPQDRAYTYEQYF
CDR3nt: TGTGCCAGCAGTCCTCAAGACAGGGCCTATACCTACGAGCAGTACTTC

v_gene: TRBV2
abundance: NA
d_gene: TRBD2
j_gene: TRBJ2-3
CDR3aa: CASRRAGGQRDTQYF
CDR3nt: TGTGCCAGCAGGAGAGCGGGAGGGCAACGTGATACGCAGTATTTT

v_gene: TRBV7-9
abundance: NA
d_gene: TRBD1
j_gene: TRBJ1-2
CDR3aa: CASSLGQGDYGYTF
CDR3nt: TGTGCCAGCAGCTTAGGACAGGGCGACTATGGCTACACCTTC

v_gene: TRBV19
abundance: NA
d_gene: TRBD1
j_gene: TRBJ1-1
CDR3aa: CASSHRDRVNTEAFF
CDR3nt: TGTGCCAGTAGTCACAGGGACAGAGTTAACACTGAAGCTTTCTTT

v_gene: TRBV30
abundance: once
d_gene: TRBD2
j_gene: TRBJ2-3
CDR3aa: CAWIDLPQLAGGLDTQYF
CDR3nt: TGTGCCTGGATCGATCTCCCTCAACTAGCGGGAGGGCTAGATACGCAGTATTTT

v_gene: TRBV5-1
abundance: once
d_gene: NA
j_gene: TRBJ1-2
CDR3aa: CASSLDSSYGYTF
CDR3nt: TGCGCCAGCAGCCTCGACAGTAGCTATGGCTACACCTTC

v_gene: TRBV10-3
abundance: NA
d_gene: NA
j_gene: TRBJ1-1
CDR3aa: CAIGPGNTEAFF
CDR3nt: TGTGCCATCGGTCCCGGGAACACTGAAGCTTTCTTT

v_gene: TRBV11-3
abundance: NA
d_gene: NA
j_gene: TRBJ1-6
CDR3aa: CASSLDRGSPLHF
CDR3nt: TGTGCCAGCAGCTTAGATCGGGGGTCACCCCTCCACTTT

v_gene: TRBV5-1
abundance: NA
d_gene: NA
j_gene: TRBJ2-3
CDR3aa: CASSLPLLSMTRIPDTQYF
CDR3nt: TGCGCCAGCAGCTTACCATTGTTGTCGATGACTAGAATCCCAGATACGCAGTATTTT

v_gene: TRBV21-1
abundance: NA
d_gene: NA
j_gene: TRBJ1-2
CDR3aa: CASSSPLGDTFYGYTF
CDR3nt: TGTGCCAGCAGCTCCCCCTTGGGGGACACATTCTATGGCTACACCTTC

v_gene: TRBV11-3
abundance: NA
d_gene: TRBD1
j_gene: TRBJ1-1
CDR3aa: CASRHPGGTEAFF
CDR3nt: TGTGCCAGCAGACACCCAGGGGGAACTGAAGCTTTCTTT